These T cell receptor beta chains were read from a single sample in a study of T cells in Graves' hyperthyroidism and ophthalmopathy. MiXCR, run by TCRdb on the multiplex PCR reads, gives a single entry per CDR3 protein. The data contain 700,000 to 950,000 distinct CDR3 sequences, just over 35% of them singletons. The sample taken for sequencing was blood. These receptors were collected from a woman aged 40 to 50 with Graves' hyperthyroidism. CDR3s include the opening cysteine and the closing phenylalanine or tryptophan. Each record gives: clone size, J gene, D gene, V gene, CDR3 DNA, CDR3 protein. The D gene is left open where the match is weak. Size values are once, few and many counts, or a class for expanded clones, and some rows have none.

.	TRBJ1-1	.	TRBV2	TGTGCCAGCAGCGACAAGATTCTCAACACTGAAGCTTTCTTT	CASSDKILNTEAFF
.	TRBJ2-5	.	TRBV11-2	TGTGCCAGCAGCCGCCAATGGGAGGGGGGGCAAGGAGAGACCCAGTACTTC	CASSRQWEGGQGETQYF
.	TRBJ2-7	TRBD1	TRBV6-2/TRBV6-3	TGTGCCAGCAGCCGGGACAGGGACGGTTTGAACTACGAGCAGTACTTC	CASSRDRDGLNYEQYF
many	TRBJ2-7	.	TRBV6-6	TGTGCCAGCAGTTACTCCCAGGGGGAGGTCGAGCAGTACTTC	CASSYSQGEVEQYF
.	TRBJ1-2	.	TRBV4-3	TGCGCCAGCAGCCAAGGACGAGGGGCGCGGTATGGCTACACCTTC	CASSQGRGARYGYTF
many	TRBJ1-5	.	TRBV7-6	TGTGCCAGCAGCAACGAGGGTCAGCCCCAGCATTTT	CASSNEGQPQHF
.	TRBJ2-5	TRBD2	TRBV10-2	TGTGCCAGCAGCCAAGGCGGGAGGGCCCTCCCAGAGACCCAGTACTTC	CASSQGGRALPETQYF
.	TRBJ2-6	.	TRBV9	TGTGCCAGCAGCGTAGTAGGCCCTAAGGGGGCTGGGGCCAACGTCCTGACTTTC	CASSVVGPKGAGANVLTF
few	TRBJ1-3	.	TRBV12-3/TRBV12-4	TGTGCCAGCAGTTTATTATTCCGGAACACCATATATTTT	CASSLLFRNTIYF
.	TRBJ2-5	.	TRBV5-1	TGCGCCAGCAGCTTGGCGGCCTCGGGGGAGACCCAGTACTTC	CASSLAASGETQYF
.	TRBJ1-2	.	TRBV29-1	TGCAGCGTTATGTGGACCTATGGCTACACCTTC	CSVMWTYGYTF
.	TRBJ1-5	.	TRBV7-2	TGTGCCAGCAGCCCGCTTTCCTTCAGAGAACCCAATCAGCCCCAGCATTTT	CASSPLSFREPNQPQHF
many	TRBJ2-5	.	TRBV25-1	TGTGCCAGCAGTGAATTTGGGCAGGGGTACCAAGAGACCCAGTACTTC	CASSEFGQGYQETQYF
.	TRBJ1-6	.	TRBV6-1	TGTGCCAGTACCCGGACGCCCAAGGGGGATTCACCCCTCCACTTT	CASTRTPKGDSPLHF
few	TRBJ2-5	.	TRBV20-1	TGCAGTGCTAGAGATTATTACGCCGCCGGTGCGCGGACCCAGTACTTC	CSARDYYAAGARTQYF
few	TRBJ2-5	.	TRBV5-8	TGTGCCAGCAGTCAGAAGGAGGGGGAGACCCAGTACTTC	CASSQKEGETQYF
.	TRBJ1-4	.	TRBV5-8	TGTGCCAGCAGCTCCCCCCGAGACGGGGGCATTAATGAAAAACTGTTTTTT	CASSSPRDGGINEKLFF
.	TRBJ2-3	TRBD2	TRBV10-3	TGTGCCAGCAGCTTAGCGGGAGGGAACACAGATACGCAGTATTTT	CASSLAGGNTDTQYF
.	TRBJ2-1	TRBD2	TRBV10-3	TGTGCCATCACAGGGACGGGAGGGAATGAGCAGTTCTTC	CAITGTGGNEQFF
.	TRBJ2-7	.	TRBV4-3	TGCGCCAGCAGCCAAGAAGAGGACTCACTGACCCACGAGCAGTACTTC	CASSQEEDSLTHEQYF
.	TRBJ2-6	.	TRBV7-2	TGTGCCAGCTGGGGGTGGGGGGCCTCTGGGGCCAACGTCCTGACTTTC	CASWGWGASGANVLTF
.	TRBJ1-2	TRBD1	TRBV11-2	TGTGCCAGCAGCTACCGGGGACAGGTTGATGGCTACACCTTC	CASSYRGQVDGYTF
few	TRBJ2-5	TRBD1	TRBV7-9	TGTGCCAGCAGCGGGCCAGGGGGCCAAGAGACCCAGTACTTC	CASSGPGGQETQYF
many	TRBJ2-5	.	TRBV29-1	TGCAGCGTCATACCCTTAGTCCAAGCTGTCGAGACCCAGTACTTC	CSVIPLVQAVETQYF
few	TRBJ1-1	TRBD1	TRBV19	TGTGCCAGCCGCGCTTCCTGGACAGGGGACACTGAAGCTTTCTTT	CASRASWTGDTEAFF
few	TRBJ2-5	TRBD2	TRBV7-2	TGTGCCAGCAGCCCCGGCGGGAGGGGGCTTAGGGAGACCCAGTACTTC	CASSPGGRGLRETQYF
.	TRBJ2-2	.	TRBV28	TGTGCCAGCAGTTTCAACACCAACACCGGGGAGCTGTTTTTT	CASSFNTNTGELFF
.	TRBJ2-4	TRBD2	TRBV7-2	TGTGCCAGCAGCTTAACAGCGGGAGCGGAAAACATTCAGTACTTC	CASSLTAGAENIQYF
.	TRBJ1-5	.	TRBV6-6	TGTGCCAGCAGCCGAGGGGGGGCGGTGGGTCAGCCCCAGCATTTT	CASSRGGAVGQPQHF